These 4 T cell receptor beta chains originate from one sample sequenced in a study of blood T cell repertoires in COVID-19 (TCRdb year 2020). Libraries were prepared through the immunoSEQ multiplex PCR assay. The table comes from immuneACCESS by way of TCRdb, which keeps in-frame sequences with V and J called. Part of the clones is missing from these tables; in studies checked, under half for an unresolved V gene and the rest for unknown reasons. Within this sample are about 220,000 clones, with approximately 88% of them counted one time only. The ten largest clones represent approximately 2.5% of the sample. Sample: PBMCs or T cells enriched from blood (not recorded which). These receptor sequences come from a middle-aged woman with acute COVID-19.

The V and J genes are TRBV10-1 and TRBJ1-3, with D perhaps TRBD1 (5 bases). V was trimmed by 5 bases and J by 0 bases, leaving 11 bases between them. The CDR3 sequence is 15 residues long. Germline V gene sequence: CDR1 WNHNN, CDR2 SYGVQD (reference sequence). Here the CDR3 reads CASSSAGNSGNTIYF. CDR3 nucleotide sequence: TGCGCCAGCAGTTCGGCAGGGAACTCTGGAAACACCATATATTTT.

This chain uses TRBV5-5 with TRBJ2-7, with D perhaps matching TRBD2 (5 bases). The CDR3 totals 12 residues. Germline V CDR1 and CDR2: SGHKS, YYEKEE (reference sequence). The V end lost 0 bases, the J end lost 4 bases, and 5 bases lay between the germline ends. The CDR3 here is CASSLGGYEQYV. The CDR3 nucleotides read TGTGCCAGCAGCTTGGGAGGGTACGAGCAGTACGTC.

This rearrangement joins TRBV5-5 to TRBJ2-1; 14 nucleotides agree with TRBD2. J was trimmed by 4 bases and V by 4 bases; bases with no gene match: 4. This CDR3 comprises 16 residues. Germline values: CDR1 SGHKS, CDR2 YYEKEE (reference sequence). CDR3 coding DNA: TGTGCCAGCAGCCGGGGACTAGCGGGGGAATACAATGAGCAGTTCTTC. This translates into CASSRGLAGEYNEQFF.

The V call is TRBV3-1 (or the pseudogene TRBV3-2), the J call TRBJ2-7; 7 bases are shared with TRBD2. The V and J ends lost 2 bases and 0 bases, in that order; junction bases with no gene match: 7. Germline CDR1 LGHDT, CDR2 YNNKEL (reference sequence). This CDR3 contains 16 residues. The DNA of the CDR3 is TGTGCCAGCAGCCAACCCCGGGGGGATAGCTCCTACGAGCAGTACGTC. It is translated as CASSQPRGDSSYEQYV.